This T cell receptor (beta chain) comes out of a study of T-cell memory formation after mild COVID-19. This clonotype was counted ten times or more. Its antigen remains unidentified. Overall study findings and caveats: Clones that contracted from day 15 to 85 had balanced CD4/CD8; later expanders were CD4+ biased. Second-wave clones that peaked on day 37 lacked confirmed SARS-CoV-2 specificity. Memory from before infection featured some responding clones, which suggests cross-reactive memory joined.

Researchers used 5'RACE with constant-segment primers to make TCR alpha and TCR beta cDNA libraries that carry sample barcodes and UMIs. Using its own MiXCR run on the 5' RACE reads, TCRdb lists one record per CDR3 protein. In the table there are approximately 210,000 distinct CDR3 sequences, 10% of which are singletons. The sequence was collected from a man between 18 and 29 years old who had mild COVID-19 (a few samples of this study predate the infection). Cell type and time point are not known. The source material was PBMCs or a T cell subset sorted from them (not recorded which).

CDR3 nucleotide sequence: TGTGCCAGCAGTTTGGGGATTTCGGGTAGCACAGATACGCAGTATTTT. Translated: CASSLGISGSTDTQYF. The chain couples TRBV12-3 or TRBV12-4 to TRBJ2-3; D call uncertain. V lost 3 bases to trimming and J lost 0 bases, with 13 bases between them. This CDR3 spans 16 amino acids.